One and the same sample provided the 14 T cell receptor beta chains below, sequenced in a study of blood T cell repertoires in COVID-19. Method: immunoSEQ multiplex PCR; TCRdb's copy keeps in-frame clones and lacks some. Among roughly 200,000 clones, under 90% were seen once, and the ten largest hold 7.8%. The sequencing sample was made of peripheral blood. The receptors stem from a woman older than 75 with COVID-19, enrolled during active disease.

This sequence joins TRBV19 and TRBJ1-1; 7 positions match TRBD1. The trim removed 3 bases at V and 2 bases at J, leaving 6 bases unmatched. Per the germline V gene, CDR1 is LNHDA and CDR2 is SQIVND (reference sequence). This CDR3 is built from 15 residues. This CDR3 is CASSMGDRVNTEAFF. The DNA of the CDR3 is TGTGCCAGTAGTATGGGCGACAGGGTTAACACTGAAGCTTTCTTT. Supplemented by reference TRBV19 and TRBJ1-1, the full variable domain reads DGGITQSPKYLFRKEGQNVTLSCEQNLNHDAMYWYRQDPGQGLRLIYYSQIVNDFQKGDIAEGYSVSREKKESFPLTVTSAQKNPTAFYLCASSMGDRVNTEAFFGQGTRLTVV.

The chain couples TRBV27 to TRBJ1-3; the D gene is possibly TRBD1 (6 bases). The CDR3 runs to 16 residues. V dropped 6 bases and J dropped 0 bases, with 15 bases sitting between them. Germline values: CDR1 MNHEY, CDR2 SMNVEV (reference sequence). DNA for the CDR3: TGTGCCAGCAGACCGGACAGTCCCATCTCTGGAAACACCATATATTTT. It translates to CASRPDSPISGNTIYF.

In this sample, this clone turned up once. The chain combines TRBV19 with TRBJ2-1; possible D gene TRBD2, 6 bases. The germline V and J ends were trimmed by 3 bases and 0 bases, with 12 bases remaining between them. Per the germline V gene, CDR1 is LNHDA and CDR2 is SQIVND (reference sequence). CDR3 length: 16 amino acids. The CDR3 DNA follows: TGTGCCAGTAGTATTGGTCTAGCGTACTCCTACAATGAGCAGTTCTTC. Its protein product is CASSIGLAYSYNEQFF.

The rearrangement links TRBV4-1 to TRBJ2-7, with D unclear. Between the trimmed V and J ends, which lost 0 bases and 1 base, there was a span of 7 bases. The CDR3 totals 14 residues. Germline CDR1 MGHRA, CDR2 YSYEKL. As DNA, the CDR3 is TGCGCCAGCAGCCAAGAGGTGCGTTCCTACGAGCAGTACTTC. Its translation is CASSQEVRSYEQYF.

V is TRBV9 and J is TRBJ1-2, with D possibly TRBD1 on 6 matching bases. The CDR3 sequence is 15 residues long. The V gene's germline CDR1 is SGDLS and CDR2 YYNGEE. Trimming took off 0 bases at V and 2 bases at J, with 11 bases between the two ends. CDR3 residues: CASSVAAGANYGYTF. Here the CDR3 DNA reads TGTGCCAGCAGCGTAGCTGCAGGGGCGAACTATGGCTACACCTTC.

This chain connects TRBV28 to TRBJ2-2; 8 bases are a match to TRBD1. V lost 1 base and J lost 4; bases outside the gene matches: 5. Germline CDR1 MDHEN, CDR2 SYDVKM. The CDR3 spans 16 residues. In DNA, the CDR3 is TGTGCCAGCAGTTTATTAGGGACAGGCTCCACCGGGGAGCTGTTTTTT. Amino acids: CASSLLGTGSTGELFF.

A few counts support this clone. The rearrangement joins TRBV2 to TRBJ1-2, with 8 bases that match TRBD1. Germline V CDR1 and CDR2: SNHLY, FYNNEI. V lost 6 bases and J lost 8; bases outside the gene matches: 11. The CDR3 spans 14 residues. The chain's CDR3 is CASRAGQGSAGYTF. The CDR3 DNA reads TGTGCCAGCAGAGCCGGACAGGGAAGCGCAGGCTACACCTTC.

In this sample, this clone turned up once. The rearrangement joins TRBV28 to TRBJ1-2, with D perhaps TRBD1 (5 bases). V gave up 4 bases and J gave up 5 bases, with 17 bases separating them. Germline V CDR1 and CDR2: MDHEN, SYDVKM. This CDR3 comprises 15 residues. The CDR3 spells CASSSPPAGLYGYTF. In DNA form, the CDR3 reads TGTGCCAGCAGTTCCCCCCCAGCAGGGTTGTATGGCTACACCTTC.

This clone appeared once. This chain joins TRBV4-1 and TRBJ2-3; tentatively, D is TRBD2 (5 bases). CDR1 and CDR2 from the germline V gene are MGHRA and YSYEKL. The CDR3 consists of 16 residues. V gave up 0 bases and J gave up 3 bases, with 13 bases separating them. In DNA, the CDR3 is TGCGCCAGCAGCCAAGATGAGGCGGGCTGGACAGATACGCAGTATTTT. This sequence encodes CASSQDEAGWTDTQYF.

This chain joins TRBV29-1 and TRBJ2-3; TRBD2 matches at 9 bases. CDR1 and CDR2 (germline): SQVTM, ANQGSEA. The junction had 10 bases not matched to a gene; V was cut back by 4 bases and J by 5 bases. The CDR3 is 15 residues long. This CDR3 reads CSVGLRLAAQDTQYF. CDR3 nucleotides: TGCAGCGTTGGCCTCAGACTAGCGGCTCAAGATACGCAGTATTTT.

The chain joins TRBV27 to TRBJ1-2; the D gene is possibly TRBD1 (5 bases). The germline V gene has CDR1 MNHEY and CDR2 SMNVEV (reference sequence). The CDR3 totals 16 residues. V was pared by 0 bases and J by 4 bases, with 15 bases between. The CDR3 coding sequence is TGTGCCAGCAGTTTATCCCGGGCAGGGTCCGCCTATGGCTACACCTTC. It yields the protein CASSLSRAGSAYGYTF.

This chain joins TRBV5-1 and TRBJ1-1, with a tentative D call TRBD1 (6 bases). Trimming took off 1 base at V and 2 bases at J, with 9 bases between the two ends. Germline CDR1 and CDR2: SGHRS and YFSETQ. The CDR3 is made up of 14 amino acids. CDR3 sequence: CASSLTRGNTEAFF. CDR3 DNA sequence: TGCGCCAGCAGCTTGACCAGGGGCAACACTGAAGCTTTCTTT.

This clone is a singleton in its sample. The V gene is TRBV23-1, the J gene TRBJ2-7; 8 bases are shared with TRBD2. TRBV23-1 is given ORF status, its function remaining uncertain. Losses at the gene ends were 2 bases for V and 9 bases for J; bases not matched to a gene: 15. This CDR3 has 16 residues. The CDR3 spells CASSQIYCRGGPAQYF. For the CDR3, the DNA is TGCGCCAGCAGTCAAATCTACTGCCGGGGGGGGCCCGCGCAGTACTTC.

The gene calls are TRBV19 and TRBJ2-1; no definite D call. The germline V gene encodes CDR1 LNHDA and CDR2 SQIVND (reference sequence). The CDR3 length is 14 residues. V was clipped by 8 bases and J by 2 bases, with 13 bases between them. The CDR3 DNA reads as TGTGCCAGTTCACCGGCGACAACCTACAATGAGCAGTTCTTC. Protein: CASSPATTYNEQFF.